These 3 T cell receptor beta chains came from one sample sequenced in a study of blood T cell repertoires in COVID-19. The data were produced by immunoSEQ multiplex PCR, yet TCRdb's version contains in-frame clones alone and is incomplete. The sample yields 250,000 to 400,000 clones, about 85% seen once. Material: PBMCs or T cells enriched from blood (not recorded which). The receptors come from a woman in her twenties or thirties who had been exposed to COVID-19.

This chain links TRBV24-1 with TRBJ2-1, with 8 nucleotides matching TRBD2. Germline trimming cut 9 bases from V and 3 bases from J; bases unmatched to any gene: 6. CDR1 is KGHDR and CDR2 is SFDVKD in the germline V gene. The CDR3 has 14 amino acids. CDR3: CATDGGGFYNEQFF. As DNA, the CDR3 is TGTGCCACCGACGGGGGGGGGTTCTACAATGAGCAGTTCTTC.

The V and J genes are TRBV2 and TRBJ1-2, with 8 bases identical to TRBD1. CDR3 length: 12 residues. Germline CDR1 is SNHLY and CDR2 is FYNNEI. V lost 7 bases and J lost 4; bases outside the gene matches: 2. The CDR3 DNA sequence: TGTGCCAGCATAGGACAGGGCTATGGCTACACCTTC. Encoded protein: CASIGQGYGYTF.

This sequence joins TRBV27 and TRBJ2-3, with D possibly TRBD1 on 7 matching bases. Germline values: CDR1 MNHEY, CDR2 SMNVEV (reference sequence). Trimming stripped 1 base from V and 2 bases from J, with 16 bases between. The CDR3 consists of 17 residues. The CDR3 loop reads CASSLFQGGIITDTQYF. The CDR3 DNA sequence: TGTGCCAGCAGTTTATTCCAGGGGGGCATAATCACAGATACGCAGTATTTT.